A selection of T cell receptor beta chains follows, all from one sample in a study of shared clonotypes between healthy human individuals. Method: immunoSEQ multiplex PCR; TCRdb's copy keeps in-frame clones and lacks some. The sample has around 2.5 million clones, approximately 93% seen once. Sequenced: naive CD4+ T cells from PBMCs. All receptors derive from a man aged 18 to 30 in good health. Some clones in this sample may be carry-over from other donors' samples. CDR3s include the opening cysteine and the closing phenylalanine or tryptophan. Fields, in order: V gene, clone size, J gene, D gene, CDR3 protein, CDR3 DNA. A D gene is named only where the DNA matches it firmly. Some rows mark clone size as missing; the rest say once, few, many or name a class of expanded clone.

V gene: TRBV28; clone size: NA; J gene: TRBJ2-2; D gene: TRBD2; CDR3 protein: CASIAGGLAGELFF; CDR3 DNA: TGTGCCAGCATCGCGGGAGGTTTAGCCGGGGAGCTGTTTTTT
V gene: TRBV10-3; clone size: NA; J gene: TRBJ1-3; D gene: NA; CDR3 protein: CAISEPASGNTIYF; CDR3 DNA: TGTGCCATCAGTGAACCGGCGTCGGGAAACACCATATATTTT
V gene: TRBV28; clone size: NA; J gene: TRBJ2-7; D gene: TRBD1; CDR3 protein: CASSLLDRGRVDEQYF; CDR3 DNA: TGTGCCAGCAGTTTACTAGACAGGGGAAGGGTCGACGAGCAGTACTTC
V gene: TRBV6-1; clone size: NA; J gene: TRBJ1-5; D gene: NA; CDR3 protein: CATTPRLDSNQPQHF; CDR3 DNA: TGTGCCACCACCCCACGACTGGATAGCAATCAGCCCCAGCATTTT
V gene: TRBV5-1; clone size: NA; J gene: TRBJ2-5; D gene: TRBD1; CDR3 protein: CASSLVWGLDRSYQETQYF; CDR3 DNA: TGCGCCAGCAGCTTGGTTTGGGGTCTGGACAGGTCGTACCAAGAGACCCAGTACTTC
V gene: TRBV10-1; clone size: NA; J gene: TRBJ2-7; D gene: TRBD2; CDR3 protein: CASRGTAGLAGGKSNYEQYF; CDR3 DNA: TGCGCCAGCAGGGGTACTGCTGGACTAGCGGGAGGTAAGTCTAACTACGAGCAGTACTTC
V gene: TRBV28; clone size: NA; J gene: TRBJ2-4; D gene: TRBD2; CDR3 protein: CASSLGLAGGAKNIQYF; CDR3 DNA: TGTGCCAGCAGTTTGGGGCTAGCGGGAGGCGCCAAAAACATTCAGTACTTC
V gene: TRBV19; clone size: NA; J gene: TRBJ1-1; D gene: NA; CDR3 protein: CASSALDREAFF; CDR3 DNA: TGTGCCAGTAGTGCCCTAGACAGAGAAGCTTTCTTT
V gene: TRBV28; clone size: once; J gene: TRBJ1-1; D gene: TRBD1; CDR3 protein: CASRPPQGAEAFF; CDR3 DNA: TGTGCCAGCAGGCCGCCTCAGGGGGCTGAAGCTTTCTTT
V gene: TRBV5-1; clone size: NA; J gene: TRBJ2-7; D gene: NA; CDR3 protein: CASSLGATRYEQYF; CDR3 DNA: TGCGCCAGCAGCCTGGGAGCGACCCGCTACGAGCAGTACTTC
V gene: TRBV7-9; clone size: NA; J gene: TRBJ1-2; D gene: NA; CDR3 protein: CASSLGDPQEVYGYTF; CDR3 DNA: TGTGCCAGCAGCTTAGGGGACCCCCAGGAGGTCTATGGCTACACCTTC
V gene: TRBV5-1; clone size: NA; J gene: TRBJ2-7; D gene: NA; CDR3 protein: CASSLQAVTYEQYF; CDR3 DNA: TGCGCCAGCAGCTTGCAGGCAGTTACCTACGAGCAGTACTTC
V gene: TRBV19; clone size: NA; J gene: TRBJ2-5; D gene: NA; CDR3 protein: CASRETGLGVTQYF; CDR3 DNA: TGTGCCAGTAGGGAAACAGGGTTGGGGGTGACCCAGTACTTC
V gene: TRBV7-8; clone size: NA; J gene: TRBJ2-1; D gene: NA; CDR3 protein: CASSPTGDSRLHEQFF; CDR3 DNA: TGTGCCAGCAGCCCGACGGGGGACTCACGTCTTCATGAGCAGTTCTTC
V gene: TRBV5-8; clone size: NA; J gene: TRBJ1-3; D gene: NA; CDR3 protein: CASSWGVRNSGNTIYF; CDR3 DNA: TGTGCCAGCAGCTGGGGCGTCAGGAACTCTGGAAACACCATATATTTT
V gene: TRBV28; clone size: NA; J gene: TRBJ2-3; D gene: TRBD2; CDR3 protein: CASRAAGPTADTQYF; CDR3 DNA: TGTGCCAGCAGGGCAGCGGGACCAACAGCAGATACGCAGTATTTT
V gene: TRBV5-1; clone size: NA; J gene: TRBJ2-7; D gene: NA; CDR3 protein: CASSQSRATSYEQYF; CDR3 DNA: TGCGCCAGCAGCCAGAGCAGGGCTACTTCCTACGAGCAGTACTTC
V gene: TRBV28; clone size: NA; J gene: TRBJ2-7; D gene: NA; CDR3 protein: CASSLQGTRYEQYF; CDR3 DNA: TGTGCCAGCAGTTTACAGGGCACCAGATACGAGCAGTACTTC
V gene: TRBV30; clone size: NA; J gene: TRBJ2-3; D gene: TRBD2; CDR3 protein: CAWSSGTPDTQYF; CDR3 DNA: TGTGCCTGGTCTAGCGGGACCCCAGATACGCAGTATTTT
V gene: TRBV25-1; clone size: NA; J gene: TRBJ1-1; D gene: TRBD1; CDR3 protein: CAINHSDRDKNTEAFF; CDR3 DNA: TGTGCCATAAACCACTCGGACAGGGACAAGAACACTGAAGCTTTCTTT
V gene: TRBV6-6; clone size: NA; J gene: TRBJ2-3; D gene: NA; CDR3 protein: CASSQRPGTDTQYF; CDR3 DNA: TGTGCCAGCAGCCAACGACCCGGCACAGATACGCAGTATTTT
V gene: TRBV18; clone size: NA; J gene: TRBJ1-1; D gene: NA; CDR3 protein: CASSPYPGLNTEAFF; CDR3 DNA: TGTGCCAGCTCACCCTATCCGGGACTGAACACTGAAGCTTTCTTT
V gene: TRBV4-2; clone size: NA; J gene: TRBJ2-3; D gene: NA; CDR3 protein: CASSQDGGNTDTQYF; CDR3 DNA: TGTGCCAGCAGCCAAGATGGGGGGAACACAGATACGCAGTATTTT
V gene: TRBV5-1; clone size: NA; J gene: TRBJ2-1; D gene: TRBD2; CDR3 protein: CASSLGLAGVAYNEQFF; CDR3 DNA: TGCGCCAGCAGCTTAGGACTAGCGGGAGTCGCCTACAATGAGCAGTTCTTC
V gene: TRBV21-1; clone size: NA; J gene: TRBJ1-2; D gene: NA; CDR3 protein: CASSKKQNTPDGYTF; CDR3 DNA: TGTGCCAGCAGCAAAAAGCAAAACACACCGGATGGCTACACCTTC
V gene: TRBV11-2; clone size: NA; J gene: TRBJ2-2; D gene: NA; CDR3 protein: CASNSGTHRSTGELFF; CDR3 DNA: TGTGCCAGCAACTCGGGGACACATCGAAGCACCGGGGAGCTGTTTTTT
V gene: TRBV9; clone size: NA; J gene: TRBJ1-2; D gene: NA; CDR3 protein: CASSPDPNLGYTF; CDR3 DNA: TGTGCCAGCAGCCCCGACCCGAACTTGGGCTACACCTTC
V gene: TRBV7-6; clone size: once; J gene: TRBJ2-7; D gene: NA; CDR3 protein: CASSLVGALSYEQYF; CDR3 DNA: TGTGCCAGCAGCTTAGTTGGGGCCCTCTCCTACGAGCAGTACTTC
V gene: TRBV19; clone size: NA; J gene: TRBJ2-7; D gene: TRBD1; CDR3 protein: CASSPKAGQGNPYEQYF; CDR3 DNA: TGTGCCAGTAGTCCAAAGGCCGGACAGGGAAATCCGTACGAGCAGTACTTC
V gene: TRBV7-3; clone size: NA; J gene: TRBJ1-2; D gene: NA; CDR3 protein: CASSLDRSSNYGYTF; CDR3 DNA: TGTGCCAGCAGCTTGGACAGATCCTCTAACTATGGCTACACCTTC
V gene: TRBV5-8; clone size: NA; J gene: TRBJ2-3; D gene: NA; CDR3 protein: CASSLSVSRPDTQYF; CDR3 DNA: TGTGCCAGCAGCTTGTCGGTCAGCAGACCAGATACGCAGTATTTT
V gene: TRBV29-1; clone size: NA; J gene: TRBJ2-1; D gene: NA; CDR3 protein: CSVDRLTYNEQFF; CDR3 DNA: TGCAGCGTTGACAGATTAACCTACAATGAGCAGTTCTTC
V gene: TRBV7-3; clone size: NA; J gene: TRBJ1-1; D gene: NA; CDR3 protein: CASSLFPPTMNTEAFF; CDR3 DNA: TGTGCCAGCAGCTTATTCCCCCCCACCATGAACACTGAAGCTTTCTTT
V gene: TRBV5-1; clone size: NA; J gene: TRBJ1-2; D gene: TRBD1; CDR3 protein: CASSSSGTGGDYGYTF; CDR3 DNA: TGCGCCAGCAGCTCGTCCGGGACAGGGGGCGACTATGGCTACACCTTC
V gene: TRBV6-1; clone size: NA; J gene: TRBJ2-5; D gene: TRBD1; CDR3 protein: CASRERGRGETQYF; CDR3 DNA: TGTGCCAGCAGGGAGAGGGGGCGCGGAGAGACCCAGTACTTC
V gene: TRBV10-3; clone size: once; J gene: TRBJ2-2; D gene: TRBD1; CDR3 protein: CASGTGVTGELFF; CDR3 DNA: TGTGCCAGCGGGACAGGGGTCACCGGGGAGCTGTTTTTT
V gene: TRBV7-3; clone size: NA; J gene: TRBJ2-3; D gene: NA; CDR3 protein: CASSLTRGTDTQYF; CDR3 DNA: TGTGCCAGCAGCTTAACACGGGGCACAGATACGCAGTATTTT
V gene: TRBV5-1; clone size: NA; J gene: TRBJ2-1; D gene: NA; CDR3 protein: CASSLSLLPKGVYNEQFF; CDR3 DNA: TGCGCCAGCAGCTTATCACTACTGCCCAAGGGGGTCTACAATGAGCAGTTCTTC
V gene: TRBV30; clone size: NA; J gene: TRBJ2-7; D gene: NA; CDR3 protein: CAWSVPAGLYEQYF; CDR3 DNA: TGTGCCTGGAGTGTACCGGCCGGCCTCTACGAGCAGTACTTC
V gene: TRBV7-2; clone size: NA; J gene: TRBJ1-1; D gene: NA; CDR3 protein: CASSPLVAGSVGAFF; CDR3 DNA: TGTGCCAGCAGCCCACTTGTTGCGGGGTCGGTAGGGGCTTTCTTT
V gene: TRBV29-1; clone size: NA; J gene: TRBJ1-1; D gene: NA; CDR3 protein: CSALPDPDTVNTEAFF; CDR3 DNA: TGCAGCGCCCTCCCGGATCCCGACACCGTAAACACTGAAGCTTTCTTT
V gene: TRBV5-1; clone size: NA; J gene: TRBJ2-7; D gene: NA; CDR3 protein: CASSVTGLNYEQYF; CDR3 DNA: TGCGCCAGCAGCGTCACGGGACTGAACTACGAGCAGTACTTC
V gene: TRBV4-3; clone size: NA; J gene: TRBJ2-5; D gene: NA; CDR3 protein: CASSQAGDQGETQYF; CDR3 DNA: TGCGCCAGCAGCCAAGCAGGAGACCAAGGCGAGACCCAGTACTTC
V gene: TRBV7-9; clone size: NA; J gene: TRBJ2-4; D gene: NA; CDR3 protein: CASSLVGADLAKNIQYF; CDR3 DNA: TGTGCCAGCAGCTTAGTTGGGGCAGATCTAGCCAAAAACATTCAGTACTTC
V gene: TRBV30; clone size: once; J gene: TRBJ1-2; D gene: NA; CDR3 protein: CAWSVGKANYGYTF; CDR3 DNA: TGTGCCTGGAGTGTGGGAAAAGCTAACTATGGCTACACCTTC
V gene: TRBV5-1; clone size: NA; J gene: TRBJ1-1; D gene: NA; CDR3 protein: CASSLSQGNTEAFF; CDR3 DNA: TGCGCCAGCAGCTTGAGTCAGGGGAACACTGAAGCTTTCTTT
V gene: TRBV5-1; clone size: NA; J gene: TRBJ2-5; D gene: TRBD1; CDR3 protein: CASSRGQVGETQYF; CDR3 DNA: TGCGCCAGCAGCAGGGGACAGGTCGGGGAGACCCAGTACTTC
V gene: TRBV19; clone size: NA; J gene: TRBJ2-4; D gene: NA; CDR3 protein: CASSTGRGISKNIQYF; CDR3 DNA: TGTGCCAGTAGTACCGGAAGGGGAATTTCCAAAAACATTCAGTACTTC
V gene: TRBV29-1; clone size: NA; J gene: TRBJ2-1; D gene: TRBD2; CDR3 protein: CSVEQRTSGSDEQFF; CDR3 DNA: TGCAGCGTTGAACAGCGGACTAGCGGGAGCGATGAGCAGTTCTTC
V gene: TRBV5-1; clone size: NA; J gene: TRBJ2-3; D gene: TRBD2; CDR3 protein: CASSFGLAGTQDTQYF; CDR3 DNA: TGCGCCAGCAGCTTCGGACTAGCGGGAACTCAAGATACGCAGTATTTT
V gene: TRBV7-9; clone size: NA; J gene: TRBJ1-5; D gene: NA; CDR3 protein: CASSLGKDQPQHF; CDR3 DNA: TGTGCCAGCAGCTTAGGGAAGGATCAGCCCCAGCATTTT
V gene: TRBV5-1; clone size: NA; J gene: TRBJ1-1; D gene: NA; CDR3 protein: CASSLAVMGGAFF; CDR3 DNA: TGCGCCAGCAGCTTGGCTGTAATGGGGGGTGCTTTCTTT
V gene: TRBV18; clone size: NA; J gene: TRBJ1-3; D gene: NA; CDR3 protein: CASSASALAGNTIYF; CDR3 DNA: TGTGCCAGCTCGGCAAGCGCACTGGCTGGAAACACCATATATTTT
V gene: TRBV7-9; clone size: NA; J gene: TRBJ1-1; D gene: NA; CDR3 protein: CASSPGGNTEAFF; CDR3 DNA: TGTGCCAGCAGCCCTGGTGGGAACACTGAAGCTTTCTTT